This T cell receptor (beta chain) emerged from a study of OX40 agonist ivuxolimab in advanced cancers. On the study more broadly: It was ivuxolimab, an agonistic anti-OX40 (CD134) antibody, that patients were treated with. Partial responses occurred in three patients (one hepatocellular carcinoma, two cutaneous melanoma).

General observations from the study: Dosing at 0.1 to 3.0 mg/kg was accompanied by clonal expansion of CD4+ and CD8+ blood T cells by week 6. It was not determined which antigens were specifically recognized by the peripheral T cells that had undergone clonal expansion.

The germline gives CDR1 KGHSH, CDR2 LQKENI. Deletions cut 6 bases from V and 6 bases from J, with 24 bases between. This CDR3 contains 16 residues. Note on this clone: Its antigen remains unidentified.

Assay: immunoSEQ multiplex PCR; the TCRdb copy retains only in-frame clones and omits some. The sample has more than 95,000 clones; about nine tenths are singletons. This material consisted of CD4+ or CD8+ T cells sorted from blood, taken in a trial of the OX40 agonist ivuxolimab. This rearrangement joins TRBV18 to TRBJ2-7; tentative D call: TRBD2 (6 bases). The clonotype comes from an adult with an advanced solid tumor such as melanoma, head and neck, liver or kidney cancer. CDR3 region: CASSPTAGTAPFEQYF. The CDR3 nucleotides read TGTGCCAGCTCTCCCACCGCAGGGACTGCGCCGTTCGAGCAGTACTTC.